The 25 T cell receptor beta chains below were found in one sample sequenced in a study of blood T cells in healthy people across ages. The use of a sample-barcoded 5' primer and a J-beta primer mix characterized a second PCR of 7 to 11 cycles. A single record per CDR3 protein comes from TCRdb applying MiXCR to the 5' RACE reads. Of over 1.5 million distinct CDR3 sequences in the sample, around 50% were seen once. Specimen: blood. These receptors originate from a woman aged 40 to 50 in good health.

The genes are TRBV20-1 and TRBJ2-3; D might be TRBD2 (5 bases). Germline loops: CDR1 DFQATT, CDR2 SNEGSKA (reference sequence). The CDR3 is 14 amino acids. V was pared by 0 bases and J by 2 bases, with 9 bases between. The CDR3 DNA reads TGCAGTGCTAGAGAGGCTAGCAACACAGATACGCAGTATTTT. Amino acid sequence: CSAREASNTDTQYF.

The chain uses TRBV13 and TRBJ1-2; 12 positions agree with TRBD1. Germline CDR1 and CDR2: PRHDT and FYEKMQ (reference sequence). The CDR3 sequence is 16 residues long. Unmatched junction bases numbered 14, after V lost 7 bases and J lost 8 bases. CDR3 sequence reads: CASTNLGQGAWRGYTF. The CDR3, as DNA: TGTGCCAGCACCAATCTGGGACAGGGGGCATGGAGAGGCTACACCTTC.

This clonotype was picked up one time. This chain joins TRBV29-1 and TRBJ1-2; the match to TRBD1 covers 12 bases. The germline CDR1 and CDR2 sequences are SQVTM and ANQGSEA. This CDR3 comprises 15 residues. The J segment lost 4 bases and the V segment lost 1 base, leaving 4 bases of the junction unmatched. The DNA of the CDR3 is TGCAGCGTTGAAGTAGGGACAGGGGGCCCCTATGGCTACACCTTC. It specifies CSVEVGTGGPYGYTF.

The chain uses TRBV12-3 or TRBV12-4 and TRBJ2-1; 8 bases map to TRBD2. The CDR3 spans 15 residues. The J segment lost 2 bases and the V segment lost 6 bases, leaving 6 bases of the junction unmatched. The CDR3 DNA sequence: TGTGCCAGCAGGGACGCGGGGGGTGCCTACAATGAGCAGTTCTTC. Encoded protein: CASRDAGGAYNEQFF.

The chain employs TRBV9 and TRBJ1-6; TRBD1 aligns across 9 bases. Unmatched junction bases numbered 6, after V lost 4 bases and J lost 10 bases. CDR1 and CDR2 from the germline V gene are SGDLS and YYNGEE. The CDR3 runs to 14 residues. The CDR3 nucleotides are TGTGCCAGCAGCACGGGACAGGGACAGTCACCCCTCCACTTT. Amino acid sequence: CASSTGQGQSPLHF.

This clonotype showed up just a few times. The chain is built from TRBV6-5 and TRBJ2-7; D might be TRBD2 (6 bases). The CDR3 runs 12 residues. Germline values: CDR1 MNHEY, CDR2 SVGAGI. Trimming left V 5 bases short and J 12 bases short, with 17 bases between. The CDR3: CASSPDTGDLYF. CDR3 sequence (DNA): TGTGCCAGCAGTCCGGACACGGGGGATCTGTACTTC.

Comments on this clonotype: One end of the junction is discordant with germline, which a read error may explain. The chain carries TRBV11-2 and TRBJ2-5; D is unclear. The CDR3 contains 17 residues. The germline gives CDR1 SGHAT, CDR2 FQNNGV. CDR3 nucleotide sequence: TGTGCTAGCAGCTTAGTTGGCAACCAGATAAACCAAGAGACCCAGTACTTC. This translates into CASSLVGNQINQETQYF.

This clonotype came up once. The J gene is TRBJ1-2, the V gene TRBV20-1; D unresolved. Trimming took off 0 bases at V and 5 bases at J, with 10 bases between the two ends. The CDR3 sequence is 13 residues long. The germline V gene has CDR1 DFQATT and CDR2 SNEGSKA (reference sequence). CDR3 residues: CSARDRRQYGYTF. CDR3 nucleotides: TGCAGTGCTAGAGATCGAAGGCAGTATGGCTACACCTTC.

J is TRBJ2-4 and V is TRBV20-1; no clear D gene. Gene TRBJ2-5 matches the end of the DNA better, so the J call may be wrong. The CDR3 is made up of 13 amino acids. Germline values: CDR1 DFQATT, CDR2 SNEGSKA (reference sequence). The CDR3 is CSAAGLNQETQYF. CDR3 bases: TGCAGTGCGGCCGGGTTGAACCAAGAGACCCAGTACTTC.

This clonotype appeared a few times. The rearrangement uses TRBV5-6 and TRBJ1-4; unclear D gene. The CDR3 contains 14 residues. Per germline, CDR1 SGHDT and CDR2 YYEEEE. Trimming left V 3 bases short and J 6 bases short, with 12 bases between. The CDR3 sequence is CASSSGWEHEKLFF. As DNA, the CDR3 is TGTGCCAGCAGCTCGGGGTGGGAGCATGAAAAACTGTTTTTT.

The V gene is TRBV6-5, the J gene TRBJ2-7; D might be TRBD1 or TRBD2, each matching 7 bases. CDR3 length: 16 residues. Trimming removed 8 bases from V and 1 base from J, with 21 bases in between. Germline V gene data show CDR1 as MNHEY and CDR2 as SVGAGI. CDR3 coding DNA: TGTGCCAGCTCCCATAGCAGGGGGGGTATTTCCTACGAGCAGTACTTC. Protein product: CASSHSRGGISYEQYF.

V gene TRBV29-1 combines with J gene TRBJ2-5, with no clear D. V was shortened by 4 bases and J by 1 base, with 16 bases between the two germline ends. The CDR3 length is 15 residues. Per germline, CDR1 SQVTM and CDR2 ANQGSEA. For the CDR3, the DNA is TGCAGCGTTGGGCGAGTTCTTAGTCCCCAAGAGACCCAGTACTTC. This gives the protein CSVGRVLSPQETQYF. Full variable domain (remainder filled in from reference TRBV29-1 and TRBJ2-5): SAVISQKPSRDICQRGTSLTIQCQVDSQVTMMFWYRQQPGQSLTLIATANQGSEATYESGFVIDKFPISRPNLTFSTLTVSNMSPEDSSIYLCSVGRVLSPQETQYFGPGTRLLVL.

The CDR3 DNA is TGTGCCACCAGTGAGACGACAGGGTTGCGGGAGACCCAGTACTTC. Its translation: CATSETTGLRETQYF. The chain carries TRBV24-1 and TRBJ2-5; TRBD1 matches 7 bases. CDR1 is KGHDR and CDR2 is SFDVKD in the germline V gene. Trimming cost V 4 bases and J 5 bases; bases outside gene matches: 9. This CDR3 has 15 amino acids.

This clonotype turned up a few times. This chain connects TRBV20-1 to TRBJ2-5; a weak D match, TRBD2 (6 bases). The J call may be wrong; the DNA end is better matched by TRBJ2-7. In germline, CDR1 is DFQATT, CDR2 SNEGSKA (reference sequence). The length of the CDR3 is 13 residues. The CDR3 sequence is CSARPGLIREQYF. CDR3 nucleotide sequence: TGCAGTGCTAGACCGGGACTCATACGCGAGCAGTACTTC.

The V and J genes are TRBV25-1 and TRBJ1-2, with 10 positions matching TRBD1. Germline V gives CDR1 MGHDK, CDR2 SYGVNS. The V segment lost 5 bases and the J segment 10 bases; nucleotides outside the gene matches: 4. The CDR3 is 12 amino acids. The CDR3 sequence: CASSIGQGVYTF. CDR3 sequence (DNA): TGTGCCAGCAGTATTGGACAGGGGGTCTACACCTTC.

The chain couples TRBV7-2 to TRBJ1-5; 7 bases fit TRBD1. The ends lost 5 bases at V and 1 base at J; junction bases unmatched: 8. This CDR3 has 16 amino acids. CDR1 SGHTA and CDR2 FQGNSA come from the germline V gene. The CDR3 spells CASSRGRGLSNQPQHF. The CDR3 coding sequence is TGTGCCAGCAGCAGGGGGCGGGGTTTAAGCAATCAGCCCCAGCATTTT.

The genes are TRBV27 and TRBJ2-7, with D maybe TRBD1 (6 bases). The germline V and J ends were trimmed by 6 bases and 0 bases, with 15 bases remaining between them. The germline V gene encodes CDR1 MNHEY and CDR2 SMNVEV (reference sequence). This CDR3 has 15 residues. This CDR3 reads CASSRDIYSSYEQYF. The CDR3 nucleotides are TGTGCCAGCAGCCGGGACATTTACAGCTCCTACGAGCAGTACTTC.

The chain uses TRBV5-1 and TRBJ2-3, with TRBD2 matching over 13 bases. CDR3 length: 15 residues. Trimming at V came to 3 bases and at J to 7 bases, leaving 5 bases not matched to a gene. Germline V gene sequence: CDR1 SGHRS, CDR2 YFSETQ. The CDR3 loop reads CASSSGLAGAHTQYF. The CDR3 nucleotides read TGCGCCAGCAGCTCCGGACTAGCGGGGGCCCATACGCAGTATTTT.

The chain joins TRBV10-3 to TRBJ2-1; no firm D call. The CDR3 sequence is 14 residues long. Germline values: CDR1 ENHRY, CDR2 SYGVKD. Trimming stripped 2 bases from V and 3 bases from J, with 8 bases between. The CDR3 sequence: CAISEPDGYNEQFF. The CDR3 coding sequence is TGTGCCATCAGTGAGCCCGATGGCTACAATGAGCAGTTCTTC.

The chain is built from TRBV28 and TRBJ2-1; weak D call: TRBD2 (5 bases). V lost 10 bases, J lost 10 bases, and 11 bases lay in between. This CDR3 is built from 10 residues. Germline loops: CDR1 MDHEN, CDR2 SYDVKM. The CDR3 protein is CATRDYEQFF. In nucleotides, the CDR3 is TGTGCCACCCGTGACTACGAGCAGTTCTTC.

The sample holds a few counts of this clonotype. The rearrangement joins TRBV15 to TRBJ2-5; TRBD2 might be the D (5 bases). CDR1 and CDR2 (germline): LNHNV, YYDKDF (reference sequence). This CDR3 comprises 15 residues. Trimming took 2 bases from V and 7 from J, leaving 17 bases between them. CDR3 protein: CATSRPDAPGMTQYF. Written as DNA, the CDR3 is TGTGCCACCAGCAGACCGGACGCACCGGGAATGACCCAGTACTTC.

This clonotype was counted only a few times. This chain joins TRBV25-1 and TRBJ2-7; a weak D match, TRBD1 (6 bases). The germline V gene encodes CDR1 MGHDK and CDR2 SYGVNS. This CDR3 region has 15 residues. Between the trimmed V and J ends, which lost 2 bases and 3 bases, there was a span of 14 bases. The CDR3 DNA follows: TGTGCCAGCAGTGAAATAGTCAGGGGTGGCTACGAGCAGTACTTC. This gives the protein CASSEIVRGGYEQYF.

This chain uses TRBV3-1 with TRBJ2-3; D unresolved. V was shortened by 0 bases and J by 2 bases, with 12 bases between the two germline ends. Germline-derived CDR1 and CDR2 are LGHDT and YNNKEL (reference sequence). This CDR3 spans 16 amino acids. DNA for the CDR3: TGTGCCAGCAGCCAAGATACGGGCAGCCCCACAGATACGCAGTATTTT. Translated: CASSQDTGSPTDTQYF.

The chain employs TRBV2 and TRBJ2-3; 7 nucleotides line up with TRBD2. Germline V gene sequence: CDR1 SNHLY, CDR2 FYNNEI. The V and J ends lost 2 bases and 6 bases, in that order; junction bases with no gene match: 8. There are 15 residues in the CDR3. The CDR3 loop is CASSEHQRGLDTQYF. The CDR3 DNA reads as TGTGCCAGCAGTGAACACCAGCGGGGCCTGGATACGCAGTATTTT.

J is TRBJ1-1 and V is TRBV12-3 or TRBV12-4; 8 positions match TRBD1. CDR3 length: 14 residues. With V trimmed by 7 bases and J by 6 bases, 10 bases remained unmatched. For the CDR3, the DNA is TGTGCCAGCACCCTCTCAGGGGGCGTCGCTGAAGCTTTCTTT. Amino acid sequence: CASTLSGGVAEAFF.